Presented here are 28 T cell receptor beta chains from one specimen sequenced in a study of T-cell memory formation after mild COVID-19. TCRdb used MiXCR to reprocess the 5' RACE reads, holding one entry per CDR3 protein. The sample has hundreds of thousands of distinct CDR3 sequences, less than 25% seen once. Input material: PBMCs or a T cell subset sorted from them (not recorded which). The receptors were gathered from an adult woman who had mild COVID-19 (a few samples of this study predate the infection). Cell type and time point are not known.

This clonotype was detected a few times. The chain combines TRBV7-2 with TRBJ1-5; 10 positions match TRBD1. The CDR3 has 15 residues. Germline trimming cut 5 bases from V and 0 bases from J; bases unmatched to any gene: 1. CDR1 and CDR2 (germline): SGHTA, FQGNSA. This CDR3 is CASSRTGGSNQPQHF. In DNA, the CDR3 is TGTGCCAGCAGCCGGACAGGGGGTAGCAATCAGCCCCAGCATTTT.

A few counts support this clonotype. The chain recombines TRBV29-1 with TRBJ2-4, with D maybe TRBD2 (6 bases). This CDR3 is 17 amino acids long. Per the germline V gene, CDR1 is SQVTM and CDR2 is ANQGSEA. V dropped 6 bases and J dropped 1 base, with 22 bases sitting between them. CDR3 coding DNA: TGCAGCGTCCAGCGTGTATGGGGGGAAAGGGCCAAAAACATTCAGTACTTC. Translated, it gives CSVQRVWGERAKNIQYF. Based on the CDR3 plus reference TRBV29-1 and TRBJ2-4, the full variable domain is SAVISQKPSRDICQRGTSLTIQCQVDSQVTMMFWYRQQPGQSLTLIATANQGSEATYESGFVIDKFPISRPNLTFSTLTVSNMSPEDSSIYLCSVQRVWGERAKNIQYFGAGTRLSVL.

The J gene is TRBJ2-5, the V gene TRBV7-3; 10 positions agree with TRBD1. The ends lost 6 bases at V and 5 bases at J; junction bases unmatched: 6. Germline-derived CDR1 and CDR2 are SGHTA and FQGTGA. The CDR3 sequence is 14 residues long. CDR3 DNA: TGTGCCAGCAGGTCCGGGACAGGGGACGAGACCCAGTACTTC. Amino acids: CASRSGTGDETQYF.

The sample holds a few counts of this clonotype. The chain is built from TRBV5-1 and TRBJ2-7, with 7 nucleotides matching TRBD2. CDR3 size: 13 residues. V lost 2 bases and J lost 6; bases outside the gene matches: 5. In germline, CDR1 is SGHRS, CDR2 YFSETQ. CDR3 nucleotide sequence: TGCGCCAGCAGCTTCGGTAGCGGGTTCGAGCAGTACTTC. It translates to CASSFGSGFEQYF.

The chain links TRBV9 to TRBJ2-1; TRBD2 is a possible D gene (6 bases). Germline V gene lookup returns CDR1 SGDLS and CDR2 YYNGEE. The CDR3 extends over 14 amino acids. Trimming stripped 6 bases from V and 0 bases from J, with 10 bases between. CDR3 in amino acids: CASTAGSSYNEQFF. The CDR3 nucleotides are TGTGCCAGCACCGCGGGGAGCTCCTACAATGAGCAGTTCTTC.

V gene TRBV3-1 combines with J gene TRBJ1-1, with TRBD1 matching 7 bases. The germline V gene has CDR1 LGHDT and CDR2 YNNKEL (reference sequence). With 5 bases clipped from V and 3 bases from J, the junction kept 9 bases outside the gene matches. The CDR3 extends over 15 amino acids. CDR3 region: CASSSGGRGYTEAFF. The CDR3 nucleotides read TGTGCCAGCAGCTCAGGGGGGAGGGGTTACACTGAAGCTTTCTTT.

The rearrangement links TRBV9 to TRBJ2-7; 13 bases match TRBD2. CDR1 and CDR2 from the germline V gene are SGDLS and YYNGEE. V gave up 3 bases and J gave up 6 bases; unmatched junction bases: 3. This CDR3 is built from 14 residues. CDR3 amino acids: CASSAGTSGVEQYF. DNA for the CDR3: TGTGCCAGCAGCGCAGGGACTAGCGGGGTCGAGCAGTACTTC.

The sample holds many counts of this clonotype. This sequence joins TRBV5-1 and TRBJ2-7; either TRBD1 or TRBD2 may supply D (5 bases each). This CDR3 is 16 amino acids long. Germline-derived CDR1 and CDR2 are SGHRS and YFSETQ. Trimming cost V 3 bases and J 4 bases, with 20 bases left between them. DNA of the CDR3: TGCGCCAGCAGCTGGTCAAGGGACGAACGGAGGTACGAGCAGTACTTC. Translated, it gives CASSWSRDERRYEQYF. The entire variable domain, with the rest obtained from reference TRBV5-1 and TRBJ2-7, is as follows: KAGVTQTPRYLIKTRGQQVTLSCSPISGHRSVSWYQQTPGQGLQFLFEYFSETQRNKGNFPGRFSGRQFSNSRSEMNVSTLELGDSALYLCASSWSRDERRYEQYFGPGTRLTVT.

This chain uses TRBV15 with TRBJ2-3; D is uncertain. This CDR3 spans 12 amino acids. Trimming cost V 1 base and J 6 bases, with 5 bases left between them. In germline, CDR1 is LNHNV, CDR2 YYDKDF (reference sequence). The CDR3 coding sequence is TGTGCCACCAGCAGAGTGGCCGATACGCAGTATTTT. Translating it yields CATSRVADTQYF.

The V call is TRBV20-1, the J call TRBJ2-3; D is uncertain. The CDR3 sequence is 12 residues long. V was cut by 3 bases and J by 4 bases, with 8 bases left in between. Per the germline V gene, CDR1 is DFQATT and CDR2 is SNEGSKA (reference sequence). The CDR3 protein is CSARARPDTQYF. In DNA, the CDR3 is TGCAGTGCTAGGGCCAGGCCAGATACGCAGTATTTT.

This chain uses TRBV30 with TRBJ2-1; TRBD2 matches 8 bases. Germline V gene lookup returns CDR1 GTSNPN and CDR2 SVGIG (reference sequence). The length of the CDR3 is 17 residues. The trim removed 2 bases at V and 3 bases at J, leaving 12 bases unmatched. CDR3 sequence: CAWSQALLAGLYNEQFF. The CDR3 bases are TGTGCCTGGAGTCAAGCTCTCCTAGCGGGCCTCTACAATGAGCAGTTCTTC.

This chain's CDR3 is CASSSDFVDTQYF. The CDR3 DNA reads as TGTGCCAGCAGCTCGGACTTCGTAGATACGCAGTATTTT. The rearrangement uses TRBV7-2 and TRBJ2-3, with D perhaps TRBD2 (5 bases). The length of the CDR3 is 13 residues. Germline CDR1 and CDR2: SGHTA and FQGNSA. Trimming left V 4 bases short and J 5 bases short, with 10 bases between.

The chain joins TRBV2 to TRBJ2-1, with D unclear. The length of the CDR3 is 15 residues. Germline CDR1 reads SNHLY; CDR2 reads FYNNEI. V was cut by 3 bases and J by 0 bases, with 9 bases left in between. This CDR3 reads CASSDWVGSYNEQFF. The CDR3 region has the DNA TGTGCCAGCAGTGACTGGGTGGGCTCCTACAATGAGCAGTTCTTC.

This clonotype was seen a handful of times. The chain employs TRBV5-1 and TRBJ2-2; perhaps TRBD1 as D (5 bases). The CDR3 runs to 19 residues. Germline V gene data show CDR1 as SGHRS and CDR2 as YFSETQ. V lost 3 bases, J lost 1 base, and 22 bases lay in between. The CDR3 here is CASSSPLERQQQNTGELFF. The DNA of the CDR3 is TGCGCCAGCAGCTCTCCTCTCGAACGACAGCAACAGAACACCGGGGAGCTGTTTTTT.

This rearrangement joins TRBV7-9 to TRBJ2-5; possibly TRBD1 or TRBD2 for D (6 bases each). The CDR3 loop spans 16 amino acids. Looked up from germline, CDR1 is SEHNR and CDR2 is FQNEAQ (reference sequence). Trimming shortened V by 4 bases and J by 4 bases, and 19 bases separated the two germline ends. The DNA for the CDR3 is TGTGCCAGCAGCTATACCCTAATGGGGGGCCGAGAGACCCAGTACTTC. This sequence encodes CASSYTLMGGRETQYF.

This clonotype occurred a few times. The chain's CDR3 is CASSSRASGNTEAFF. The CDR3 nucleotides are TGCGCCAGCAGCTCCAGGGCGAGCGGGAACACTGAAGCTTTCTTT. The V call is TRBV5-1, the J call TRBJ1-1, with D perhaps TRBD1 (5 bases). The CDR3 extends over 15 amino acids. V was trimmed by 3 bases and J by 1 base, leaving 13 bases between them. Germline CDR1 reads SGHRS; CDR2 reads YFSETQ.

This clonotype was counted at least ten times. The chain couples TRBV12-3 or TRBV12-4 to TRBJ1-3; 7 nucleotides line up with TRBD1. The V gene end was trimmed by 6 bases and the J gene end by 2 bases; junction bases not matched to a gene: 10. The CDR3 sequence is 16 residues long. The chain's CDR3 is CASSHDRVGTGNTIYF. CDR3 coding DNA: TGTGCCAGCAGCCACGACAGGGTGGGAACTGGAAACACCATATATTTT.

The rearrangement uses TRBV7-9 and TRBJ2-2; D may match TRBD1 or TRBD2 (5 bases each). The V end was cut by 2 bases, the J end by 3 bases, with 10 bases between. CDR1 is SEHNR and CDR2 is FQNEAQ in the germline V gene (reference sequence). The CDR3 covers 15 residues. The CDR3 coding sequence is TGTGCCAGCAGCTTAATGGGACCTTACACCGGGGAGCTGTTTTTT. It specifies CASSLMGPYTGELFF. The full variable domain, completed using reference TRBV7-9 and TRBJ2-2, is DTGVSQNPRHKITKRGQNVTFRCDPISEHNRLYWYRQTLGQGPEFLTYFQNEAQLEKSRLLSDRFSAERPKGSFSTLEIQRTEQGDSAMYLCASSLMGPYTGELFFGEGSRLTVL.

As DNA, the CDR3 is TGTGCCAGCAGCCCCTGGGGGCGCAAGTACTTC. This sequence encodes CASSPWGRKYF. The chain joins TRBV5-4 to TRBJ2-5, with D perhaps matching TRBD1 (6 bases). This CDR3 region has 11 residues. V gave up 4 bases and J gave up 12 bases, with 13 bases separating them. Looked up from germline, CDR1 is SGHNT and CDR2 is YYREEE (reference sequence).

This clonotype was recorded a few times. This rearrangement joins TRBV6-5 to TRBJ1-5; D gene ambiguous. The CDR3 extends over 13 amino acids. Trimming cost V 2 bases and J 3 bases, with 5 bases left between them. Germline assignment: CDR1 MNHEY and CDR2 SVGAGI. As DNA, the CDR3 is TGTGCCAGCAGTTACGCGGACAATCAGCCCCAGCATTTT. It specifies CASSYADNQPQHF.

This clonotype was found a few times. J is TRBJ2-7 and V is TRBV27; D gene unclear. Between the trimmed V and J ends, which lost 5 bases and 4 bases, there was a span of 18 bases. CDR1 is MNHEY and CDR2 is SMNVEV in the germline V gene (reference sequence). The length of the CDR3 is 15 residues. The CDR3 DNA reads TGTGCCAGCAGTGCCCTTCCTGAATCTGATTACGAGCAGTACTTC. Translation gives CASSALPESDYEQYF.

This clonotype was seen more than once but under ten times. The chain combines TRBV7-9 with TRBJ1-1; 10 bases match TRBD1. J gave up 4 bases and V 2 bases, and 7 bases lay outside the gene matches. The CDR3 has 16 residues. CDR1 SEHNR and CDR2 FQNEAQ come from the germline V gene (reference sequence). CDR3 DNA: TGTGCCAGCAGCTTACCGGGACAGGGGAGTTCCACTGAAGCTTTCTTT. It translates to CASSLPGQGSSTEAFF.

This clonotype turned up a few times. V gene TRBV19 combines with J gene TRBJ2-2; 7 bases agree with TRBD2. Germline trimming cut 3 bases from V and 6 bases from J; bases unmatched to any gene: 4. CDR1 is LNHDA and CDR2 is SQIVND in the germline V gene (reference sequence). There are 14 residues in the CDR3. The CDR3 bases are TGTGCCAGTAGTATTGGCGGGAGTGCCGGGGAGCTGTTTTTT. Encoded protein: CASSIGGSAGELFF.

The chain links TRBV28 to TRBJ2-1; D ambiguous. The germline gives CDR1 MDHEN, CDR2 SYDVKM. The germline V and J ends were trimmed by 3 bases and 4 bases, with 7 bases remaining between them. The CDR3 extends over 13 amino acids. CDR3 protein: CASSFRRYNEQFF. CDR3 DNA sequence: TGTGCCAGCAGTTTCAGGCGGTACAATGAGCAGTTCTTC. Full variable domain (remainder filled in from reference TRBV28 and TRBJ2-1): DVKVTQSSRYLVKRTGEKVFLECVQDMDHENMFWYRQDPGLGLRLIYFSYDVKMKEKGDIPEGYSVSREKKERFSLILESASTNQTSMYLCASSFRRYNEQFFGPGTRLTVL.

The chain is built from TRBV6-5 and TRBJ2-1, with TRBD2 matching over 8 bases. V lost 6 bases, J lost 2 bases, and 9 bases stayed unmatched. This CDR3 has 16 residues. Germline-derived CDR1 and CDR2 are MNHEY and SVGAGI. The CDR3 bases are TGTGCCAGCAGCCCGGGACTAGTCCCCCCCTACAATGAGCAGTTCTTC. Translating gives CASSPGLVPPYNEQFF.

This clonotype has more than one count but fewer than ten. CDR3 bases: TGTGCCTGGAGTGAATCTAGCGCTCATGAGCAGTTCTTC. Translation gives CAWSESSAHEQFF. V gene TRBV30 combines with J gene TRBJ2-1, with a weak D call TRBD2 (6 bases). The CDR3 is 13 residues long. Germline-derived CDR1 and CDR2 are GTSNPN and SVGIG (reference sequence). The germline V and J ends were trimmed by 1 base and 8 bases, with 12 bases remaining between them.

Many counts were recorded for this clonotype. This chain joins TRBV7-2 and TRBJ2-1; perhaps TRBD2 as D (5 bases). This CDR3 comprises 12 residues. CDR1 SGHTA and CDR2 FQGNSA come from the germline V gene. V was clipped by 5 bases and J by 9 bases, with 11 bases between them. In DNA form, the CDR3 reads TGTGCCAGCAGCCCACAACTAGGTGAGCAGTTCTTC. This encodes CASSPQLGEQFF.

V is TRBV20-1 and J is TRBJ1-6; the D is unclear. Germline V lookup: CDR1 DFQATT, CDR2 SNEGSKA (reference sequence). The CDR3 is made up of 15 amino acids. Trimming stripped 0 bases from V and 9 bases from J, with 15 bases between. CDR3 region: CSARDLAGSVSPLHF. CDR3 nucleotides: TGCAGTGCTAGAGATCTAGCGGGGTCCGTTTCACCCCTCCACTTT.